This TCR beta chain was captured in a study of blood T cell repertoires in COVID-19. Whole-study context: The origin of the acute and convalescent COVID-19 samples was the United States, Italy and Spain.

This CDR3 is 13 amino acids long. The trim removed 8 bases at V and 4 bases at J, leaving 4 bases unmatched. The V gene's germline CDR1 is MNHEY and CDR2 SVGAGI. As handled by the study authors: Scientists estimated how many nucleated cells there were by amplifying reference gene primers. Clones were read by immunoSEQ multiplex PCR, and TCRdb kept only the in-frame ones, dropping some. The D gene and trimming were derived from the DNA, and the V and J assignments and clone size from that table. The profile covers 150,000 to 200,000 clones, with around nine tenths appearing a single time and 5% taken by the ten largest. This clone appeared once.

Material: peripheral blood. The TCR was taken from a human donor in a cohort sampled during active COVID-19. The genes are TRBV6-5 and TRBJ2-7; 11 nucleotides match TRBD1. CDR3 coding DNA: TGTGCCAGCGGCCGGGACAGGGGGTACGAGCAGTACTTC. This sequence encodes CASGRDRGYEQYF.